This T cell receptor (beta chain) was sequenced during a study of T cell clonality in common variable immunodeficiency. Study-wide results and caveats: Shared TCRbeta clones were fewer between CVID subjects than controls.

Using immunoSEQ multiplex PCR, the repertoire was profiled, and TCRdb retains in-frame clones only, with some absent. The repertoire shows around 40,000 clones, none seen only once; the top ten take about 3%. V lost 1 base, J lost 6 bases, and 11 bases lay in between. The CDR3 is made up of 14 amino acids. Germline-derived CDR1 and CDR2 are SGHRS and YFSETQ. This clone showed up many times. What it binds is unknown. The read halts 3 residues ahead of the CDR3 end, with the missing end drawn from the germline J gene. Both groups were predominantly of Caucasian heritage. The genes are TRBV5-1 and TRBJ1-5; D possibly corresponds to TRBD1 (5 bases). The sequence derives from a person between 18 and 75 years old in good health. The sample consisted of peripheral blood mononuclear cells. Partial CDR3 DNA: TGCGCCAGCAGCTTGTCGGGGGTGAGTCAGCCC. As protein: CASSLSGVSQP. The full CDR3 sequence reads CASSLSGVSQPQHF. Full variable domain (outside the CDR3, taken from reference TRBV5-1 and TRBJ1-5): KAGVTQTPRYLIKTRGQQVTLSCSPISGHRSVSWYQQTPGQGLQFLFEYFSETQRNKGNFPGRFSGRQFSNSRSEMNVSTLELGDSALYLCASSLSGVSQPQHFGDGTRLSIL.